Presented here are 32 T cell receptor beta chains from one specimen sequenced in a study of chemoradiotherapy in HPV16-positive cancers. Some clones are missing from TCRdb's copy, which holds only in-frame ones; the method was immunoSEQ multiplex PCR. The data hold a few thousand clones, with about 90% observed a single time. Specimen: tumor tissue, collected from a patient who underwent chemoradiotherapy. All receptors come from a human donor with HPV-associated anogenital cancer.

The CDR3 nucleotides are TGCGCCAGCAGCCTGGGGATAGGGGGCTACGAGCAGTACTTC. Protein: CASSLGIGGYEQYF. This chain joins TRBV5-1 and TRBJ2-7; D perhaps matches TRBD1 (6 bases). Trimming pared 4 bases from V and 3 bases from J, leaving 14 bases between. This CDR3 is built from 14 residues. The V gene's germline CDR1 is SGHRS and CDR2 YFSETQ. Supplemented by reference TRBV5-1 and TRBJ2-7, the full variable domain reads KAGVTQTPRYLIKTRGQQVTLSCSPISGHRSVSWYQQTPGQGLQFLFEYFSETQRNKGNFPGRFSGRQFSNSRSEMNVSTLELGDSALYLCASSLGIGGYEQYFGPGTRLTVT.

The sample holds one count of this clone. J is TRBJ1-1 and V is TRBV5-4; TRBD1 agrees at 8 bases. Unmatched junction bases numbered 0, after V lost 2 bases and J lost 3 bases. CDR1 and CDR2 from the germline V gene are SGHNT and YYREEE (reference sequence). This CDR3 is built from 13 residues. CDR3: CASSLQGDTEAFF. The CDR3 DNA sequence: TGTGCCAGCAGCTTACAGGGGGACACTGAAGCTTTCTTT.

The chain combines TRBV5-4 with TRBJ1-2; D is uncertain. V was shortened by 0 bases and J by 3 bases, with 9 bases between the two germline ends. CDR1 is SGHNT and CDR2 is YYREEE in the germline V gene (reference sequence). The CDR3 consists of 14 residues. The DNA of the CDR3 is TGTGCCAGCAGCTTGGAGTCGGCTTACTATGGCTACACCTTC. It translates to CASSLESAYYGYTF.

This chain uses TRBV13 with TRBJ1-2, with 8 bases aligning to TRBD1. The CDR3 runs 14 residues. Germline-derived CDR1 and CDR2 are PRHDT and FYEKMQ (reference sequence). V trimming: 4 bases; J trimming: 6 bases; junction bases outside the gene matches: 7. CDR3 coding DNA: TGTGCCAGCAGCTCTCGGGCAGGGGGCGATGGCTACACCTTC. Its translation is CASSSRAGGDGYTF.

This chain joins TRBV2 and TRBJ1-4, with no clear D. The V end lost 6 bases, the J end lost 0 bases, and 8 bases lay between the germline ends. The CDR3 is 14 residues long. Germline CDR1 is SNHLY and CDR2 is FYNNEI. CDR3 sequence: CASSDISTNEKLFF. The CDR3 DNA is TGTGCCAGCAGCGACATTTCAACTAATGAAAAACTGTTTTTT.

The chain is built from TRBV7-2 and TRBJ1-1; weak D call: TRBD1 (5 bases). This CDR3 comprises 15 residues. Trimming removed 1 base at V and 3 bases at J, with 12 bases between. The germline V gene has CDR1 SGHTA and CDR2 FQGNSA. The CDR3 DNA follows: TGTGCCAGCAGCTTAGAATCAGGGTCGGACACTGAAGCTTTCTTT. Translating gives CASSLESGSDTEAFF.

This CDR3 reads CASSSDRPAYGYTF. Written as DNA, the CDR3 is TGTGCCAGCAGCTCGGACAGGCCCGCGTATGGCTACACCTTC. This rearrangement joins TRBV11-2 to TRBJ1-2; 7 nucleotides line up with TRBD1. Germline V CDR1 and CDR2: SGHAT, FQNNGV. The length of the CDR3 is 14 residues. V gave up 4 bases and J gave up 5 bases; unmatched junction bases: 7.

V gene TRBV11-2 combines with J gene TRBJ1-1, with D perhaps TRBD1 (5 bases). This CDR3 spans 12 amino acids. Germline-derived CDR1 and CDR2 are SGHAT and FQNNGV. V gave up 1 base and J gave up 10 bases, with 10 bases separating them. The chain's CDR3 is CASSLGDRRAFF. The CDR3, as DNA: TGTGCCAGCAGCTTAGGGGACCGCCGAGCTTTCTTT.

The rearrangement links TRBV2 to TRBJ1-4, with unresolved D. CDR1 and CDR2 from the germline V gene are SNHLY and FYNNEI. The CDR3 is 14 amino acids. Trimming cost V 0 bases and J 6 bases, with 8 bases left between them. The CDR3 loop is CASSEAYEDEKLFF. The CDR3 DNA reads as TGTGCCAGCAGTGAAGCCTATGAGGATGAAAAACTGTTTTTT.

The sample holds one count of this clone. The chain recombines TRBV28 with TRBJ2-2, with D perhaps matching TRBD2 (5 bases). CDR3 length equals 13 residues. Trimming left V 7 bases short and J 4 bases short, with 10 bases between. Germline lookup yields CDR1 MDHEN and CDR2 SYDVKM. The CDR3 nucleotides read TGTGCCAGCACCCATCGGGGCACCGGGGAGCTGTTTTTT. Translated: CASTHRGTGELFF.

This clone was counted only a few times. The rearrangement links TRBV6-4 to TRBJ2-3; TRBD2 aligns across 9 bases. Germline V gene lookup returns CDR1 MRHNA and CDR2 SNTAGT. The CDR3 loop spans 15 amino acids. Trimming at V came to 7 bases and at J to 2 bases, leaving 7 bases not matched to a gene. The CDR3 nucleotides are TGTGCCAGCACCCTTAGCGGGGGCGACACAGATACGCAGTATTTT. Translating it yields CASTLSGGDTDTQYF.

The chain links TRBV9 to TRBJ2-1, with TRBD2 identical over 9 bases. Germline-derived CDR1 and CDR2 are SGDLS and YYNGEE. CDR3 length equals 14 residues. J gave up 10 bases and V 3 bases, and 8 bases lay outside the gene matches. CDR3 nucleotide sequence: TGTGCCAGCAGCGAGGCGGGGGGGCCTAAGGAGCAGTTCTTC. Translation: CASSEAGGPKEQFF.

The CDR3 coding sequence is TGTGCCAGCAGCTTAGAGTTGGGGACAGGGATGCACAATGAGCAGTTCTTC. It translates to CASSLELGTGMHNEQFF. The J gene is TRBJ2-1, the V gene TRBV7-8; 9 bases are a match to TRBD1. The germline V gene encodes CDR1 SGHVS and CDR2 FQNEAQ. V trimming: 1 base; J trimming: 5 bases; junction bases outside the gene matches: 9. CDR3 length equals 17 residues.

V gene TRBV9 combines with J gene TRBJ2-7, with D perhaps matching TRBD2 (5 bases). The CDR3 covers 15 residues. Per germline, CDR1 SGDLS and CDR2 YYNGEE. Trimming took 4 bases from V and 1 from J, leaving 15 bases between them. CDR3 amino acids: CASSSDPGSSYEQYF. CDR3 nucleotide sequence: TGTGCCAGCAGCAGCGACCCGGGATCTTCCTACGAGCAGTACTTC.

J is TRBJ2-1 and V is TRBV9; 7 bases line up with TRBD2. With 4 bases clipped from V and 8 bases from J, the junction kept 12 bases outside the gene matches. The germline gives CDR1 SGDLS, CDR2 YYNGEE. The CDR3 runs 15 residues. The CDR3 DNA follows: TGTGCCAGCAGCCCCTCCGGGAGGCCGTTAGATGAGCAGTTCTTC. It is translated as CASSPSGRPLDEQFF.

This chain links TRBV5-5 with TRBJ2-2, with 9 bases identical to TRBD2. The CDR3 spans 15 residues. Germline V gene lookup returns CDR1 SGHKS and CDR2 YYEKEE (reference sequence). After removal of 5 bases from V and 3 bases from J, the junction contained 5 bases not matched to a gene. CDR3 in amino acids: CASRFLAGDTGELFF. The DNA of the CDR3 is TGTGCCAGCAGATTCTTAGCGGGGGACACCGGGGAGCTGTTTTTT.

V is TRBV6-5 and J is TRBJ2-7, with a weak D call TRBD1 (6 bases). The CDR3 contains 14 residues. Germline CDR1 and CDR2: MNHEY and SVGAGI. Trimming removed 1 base from V and 2 bases from J, with 9 bases in between. The DNA for the CDR3 is TGTGCCAGCAGTTACTGGGACACTACCTACGAGCAGTACTTC. Translated, it gives CASSYWDTTYEQYF.

V is TRBV4-2 and J is TRBJ2-1, with 9 bases that match TRBD2. Germline CDR1 LGHNA, CDR2 YNFKEQ. This CDR3 has 17 amino acids. V lost 0 bases, J lost 3 bases, and 6 bases stayed unmatched. The CDR3 protein is CASSQESSGGFYNEQFF. The CDR3 DNA reads TGTGCCAGCAGCCAAGAATCGAGCGGGGGGTTCTACAATGAGCAGTTCTTC.

The rearrangement joins TRBV9 to TRBJ1-6; D might be TRBD1 (6 bases). The CDR3 spans 14 residues. V was shortened by 3 bases and J by 10 bases, with 14 bases between the two germline ends. CDR1 SGDLS and CDR2 YYNGEE come from the germline V gene. The CDR3 coding sequence is TGTGCCAGCAGCGCCTCAGGGGAAGGATCACCCCTCCACTTT. Residues: CASSASGEGSPLHF.

V and J are TRBV28 and TRBJ1-4, with a weak D call TRBD1 (6 bases). The CDR3 loop spans 13 amino acids. Germline V gene data show CDR1 as MDHEN and CDR2 as SYDVKM. V lost 5 bases, J lost 8 bases, and 12 bases lay in between. The CDR3 bases are TGTGCCAGCAGTACGGACAGTCCAGAAAAACTGTTTTTT. Amino acid sequence: CASSTDSPEKLFF.

This rearrangement joins TRBV19 to TRBJ2-3, with TRBD2 identical over 7 bases. With 4 bases clipped from V and 4 bases from J, the junction kept 11 bases outside the gene matches. Per the germline V gene, CDR1 is LNHDA and CDR2 is SQIVND (reference sequence). The CDR3 spans 16 residues. The CDR3 is CASSTPGTIFSDTQYF. CDR3 bases: TGTGCCAGTAGTACACCCGGGACTATTTTTTCAGATACGCAGTATTTT.

The V gene is TRBV29-1, the J gene TRBJ1-1, with D unclear. From germline, CDR1 is SQVTM and CDR2 ANQGSEA. The CDR3 loop spans 13 amino acids. V lost 4 bases and J lost 6, with 15 bases in between. This CDR3 reads CSVVFTLEAEAFF. The CDR3 nucleotides are TGCAGCGTTGTCTTTACTCTAGAAGCTGAAGCTTTCTTT. Using reference TRBV29-1 and TRBJ1-1 for the parts outside the CDR3, the full variable domain is SAVISQKPSRDICQRGTSLTIQCQVDSQVTMMFWYRQQPGQSLTLIATANQGSEATYESGFVIDKFPISRPNLTFSTLTVSNMSPEDSSIYLCSVVFTLEAEAFFGQGTRLTVV.

The rearrangement joins TRBV10-2 to TRBJ2-5; the D call may be TRBD1 or TRBD2 (5 bases each). V was pared by 2 bases and J by 9 bases, with 13 bases between. CDR1 and CDR2 from the germline V gene are WSHSY and SAAADI. The CDR3 has 13 residues. The CDR3 DNA is TGCGCCAGCAGTGAGGTTGGGGGAAATGCCCAGTACTTC. It encodes CASSEVGGNAQYF.

V usage is TRBV7-8 and J usage is TRBJ1-5; D remains unclear. The CDR3 spans 14 residues. Germline lookup yields CDR1 SGHVS and CDR2 FQNEAQ. V was pared by 0 bases and J by 8 bases, with 11 bases between. In DNA form, the CDR3 reads TGTGCCAGCAGCTTAGCACCTAAATTTGAGCCCCAGCATTTT. Translated, it gives CASSLAPKFEPQHF.

The chain carries TRBV19 and TRBJ1-3; TRBD1 is a possible D gene (5 bases). The V gene lost 7 bases and the J gene lost 4 bases, with 14 bases spanning the gap. This CDR3 contains 14 residues. The germline V gene has CDR1 LNHDA and CDR2 SQIVND (reference sequence). This CDR3 reads CASTKVGGGNTIYF. The CDR3 DNA reads as TGTGCCAGTACGAAGGTGGGGGGGGGAAACACCATATATTTT.

This chain connects TRBV28 to TRBJ1-1, with 10 bases that match TRBD1. Germline V lookup: CDR1 MDHEN, CDR2 SYDVKM. Trimming removed 6 bases from V and 7 bases from J; junction bases left unmatched: 11. CDR3 length: 15 amino acids. DNA for the CDR3: TGTGCCAGCAGGATGCCTCGACAGGGGGCAAGTGAAGCTTTCTTT. Amino acids: CASRMPRQGASEAFF. Full variable domain (missing parts from reference TRBV28 and TRBJ1-1): DVKVTQSSRYLVKRTGEKVFLECVQDMDHENMFWYRQDPGLGLRLIYFSYDVKMKEKGDIPEGYSVSREKKERFSLILESASTNQTSMYLCASRMPRQGASEAFFGQGTRLTVV.

The chain couples TRBV19 to TRBJ2-7; maybe TRBD1 (5 bases). CDR3 length: 13 residues. Trimming pared 4 bases from V and 3 bases from J, leaving 10 bases between. CDR1 LNHDA and CDR2 SQIVND come from the germline V gene (reference sequence). This chain's CDR3 is CASSTTGYYEQYF. The CDR3 nucleotides read TGTGCCAGTAGTACCACAGGATACTACGAGCAGTACTTC. The full variable domain, with the rest looked up from reference TRBV19 and TRBJ2-7, is DGGITQSPKYLFRKEGQNVTLSCEQNLNHDAMYWYRQDPGQGLRLIYYSQIVNDFQKGDIAEGYSVSREKKESFPLTVTSAQKNPTAFYLCASSTTGYYEQYFGPGTRLTVT.

The CDR3 region is CASRVQGREGYTF. The CDR3 DNA follows: TGTGCCAGTAGGGTACAGGGGCGCGAGGGCTACACCTTC. The chain employs TRBV19 and TRBJ1-2; TRBD1 aligns across 7 bases. Losses at the gene ends were 6 bases for V and 8 bases for J; bases not matched to a gene: 9. The germline gives CDR1 LNHDA, CDR2 SQIVND (reference sequence). The CDR3 totals 13 residues.

The genes are TRBV15 and TRBJ1-6; D uncertain. Per germline, CDR1 LNHNV and CDR2 YYDKDF (reference sequence). V was trimmed by 1 base and J by 10 bases, leaving 11 bases between them. The CDR3 runs 14 residues. The CDR3 nucleotides read TGTGCCACCAGCAGAGCTGTTCTCAGCTCACCCCTCCACTTT. The encoded protein is CATSRAVLSSPLHF.

This rearrangement joins TRBV19 to TRBJ1-4; TRBD1 matches at 7 bases. This CDR3 has 14 residues. Per the germline V gene, CDR1 is LNHDA and CDR2 is SQIVND (reference sequence). Trimming removed 7 bases from V and 8 bases from J; junction bases left unmatched: 10. The CDR3 spells CASTGGQLKEKLFF. The CDR3 DNA is TGTGCCAGTACCGGGGGACAGTTAAAGGAAAAACTGTTTTTT.

The chain links TRBV5-1 to TRBJ2-7; tentative D call: TRBD2 (7 bases). V lost 0 bases, J lost 2 bases, and 15 bases lay in between. The germline V gene has CDR1 SGHRS and CDR2 YFSETQ. There are 16 residues in the CDR3. CDR3 in DNA: TGCGCCAGCAGCTTGGCAGCCGGGGGGCCTCCCTACGAGCAGTACTTC. This sequence encodes CASSLAAGGPPYEQYF.

The V gene is TRBV18, the J gene TRBJ1-5; D remains unclear. CDR1 KGHSH and CDR2 LQKENI come from the germline V gene. The CDR3 has 15 residues. V was cut by 2 bases and J by 1 base, with 9 bases left in between. The CDR3 coding sequence is TGTGCCAGCTCACCATTGGGGTCGAGCAATCAGCCCCAGCATTTT. It encodes CASSPLGSSNQPQHF.